This is a list of T cell receptor beta chains from one sample in a study of cytomegalovirus exposure and HLA in healthy donors. Only in-frame clones appear in the TCRdb table, and some are missing; sequencing was by immunoSEQ multiplex PCR. The sample has approximately 120,000 clones; about four fifths are singletons. Material for sequencing was PBMCs. The receptors shown here come from a woman aged 25 to 39 in good health and CMV-seronegative. CDR3s include the opening cysteine and the closing phenylalanine or tryptophan. Each record gives: J gene, V gene, clone size, D gene, CDR3 protein, CDR3 DNA. A D gene is named only where the DNA matches it firmly. Part of the rows lack a size; the others show once, few, many or a class for expanded clones.

J gene: TRBJ2-5
V gene: TRBV4-2
clone size: NA
D gene: TRBD2
CDR3 protein: CASSLSGRAEETQYF
CDR3 DNA: TGTGCCAGCAGCCTTAGCGGGAGGGCCGAAGAGACCCAGTACTTC

J gene: TRBJ1-2
V gene: TRBV29-1
clone size: few
D gene: TRBD1
CDR3 protein: CSVMGQANPYGYTF
CDR3 DNA: TGCAGCGTGATGGGACAGGCTAACCCCTATGGCTACACCTTC

J gene: TRBJ1-5
V gene: TRBV28
clone size: NA
D gene: TRBD1
CDR3 protein: CASSNGQVINQPQHF
CDR3 DNA: TGTGCCAGCAGCAATGGACAGGTGATCAATCAGCCCCAGCATTTT

J gene: TRBJ2-6
V gene: TRBV4-3
clone size: NA
D gene: TRBD1
CDR3 protein: CASSQDFQGAKGANVLTF
CDR3 DNA: TGCGCCAGCAGCCAAGATTTTCAGGGGGCGAAAGGGGCCAACGTCCTGACTTTC

J gene: TRBJ1-1
V gene: TRBV9
clone size: NA
D gene: NA
CDR3 protein: CASSVVGVTEAFF
CDR3 DNA: TGTGCCAGCAGCGTAGTAGGGGTAACTGAAGCTTTCTTT

J gene: TRBJ2-3
V gene: TRBV5-1
clone size: NA
D gene: TRBD2
CDR3 protein: CASAFGLASTDTQYF
CDR3 DNA: TGCGCCAGCGCGTTTGGACTAGCGAGCACAGATACGCAGTATTTT

J gene: TRBJ1-5
V gene: TRBV27
clone size: once
D gene: NA
CDR3 protein: CASSARRWAEYSNQPQHF
CDR3 DNA: TGTGCCAGCAGTGCTAGGAGGTGGGCAGAATATAGCAATCAGCCCCAGCATTTT

J gene: TRBJ1-2
V gene: TRBV2
clone size: NA
D gene: NA
CDR3 protein: CASRDSYGYTF
CDR3 DNA: TGTGCCAGCAGGGACAGCTATGGCTACACCTTC

J gene: TRBJ1-4
V gene: TRBV5-4
clone size: NA
D gene: TRBD1
CDR3 protein: CASSFRTGANEKLFF
CDR3 DNA: TGTGCCAGCAGCTTTCGAACAGGGGCTAATGAAAAACTGTTTTTT

J gene: TRBJ1-3
V gene: TRBV5-6
clone size: NA
D gene: NA
CDR3 protein: CASSPGGYFGNTIYF
CDR3 DNA: TGTGCCAGCAGTCCCGGGGGATACTTCGGAAACACCATATATTTT

J gene: TRBJ1-1
V gene: TRBV4-3
clone size: NA
D gene: TRBD1
CDR3 protein: CASSQEGGTANVMNTEAFF
CDR3 DNA: TGCGCCAGCAGCCAAGAAGGAGGGACAGCTAACGTCATGAACACTGAAGCTTTCTTT

J gene: TRBJ2-1
V gene: TRBV19
clone size: NA
D gene: TRBD1
CDR3 protein: CASSATGVDIHEQFF
CDR3 DNA: TGTGCCAGTAGTGCGACAGGGGTAGATATCCATGAGCAGTTCTTC

J gene: TRBJ1-2
V gene: TRBV28
clone size: NA
D gene: NA
CDR3 protein: CASSLSPDYGYTF
CDR3 DNA: TGTGCCAGCAGTTTATCCCCAGATTATGGCTACACCTTC

J gene: TRBJ1-2
V gene: TRBV29-1
clone size: NA
D gene: NA
CDR3 protein: CSTHRGTAGYTF
CDR3 DNA: TGCAGCACCCATAGAGGCACCGCGGGCTACACCTTC

J gene: TRBJ2-1
V gene: TRBV11-1
clone size: once
D gene: TRBD2
CDR3 protein: CASSFRGGSNEQFF
CDR3 DNA: TGTGCCAGCAGCTTTCGGGGCGGGAGCAATGAGCAGTTCTTC

J gene: TRBJ2-7
V gene: TRBV5-4
clone size: NA
D gene: NA
CDR3 protein: CASSPVERAYEQYF
CDR3 DNA: TGTGCCAGCAGCCCGGTAGAGAGGGCCTACGAGCAGTACTTC

J gene: TRBJ2-3
V gene: TRBV28
clone size: NA
D gene: TRBD2
CDR3 protein: CASTPPGLAGGYGTDTQYF
CDR3 DNA: TGTGCCAGCACCCCTCCCGGACTAGCGGGAGGTTATGGCACAGATACGCAGTATTTT

J gene: TRBJ2-3
V gene: TRBV7-9
clone size: NA
D gene: TRBD2
CDR3 protein: CASRKRTSGADTQYF
CDR3 DNA: TGTGCCAGCAGGAAAAGGACTAGCGGGGCAGATACGCAGTATTTT

J gene: TRBJ2-1
V gene: TRBV7-8
clone size: NA
D gene: NA
CDR3 protein: CASSLDGGTYNEQFF
CDR3 DNA: TGTGCCAGCAGCTTAGATGGCGGGACTTACAATGAGCAGTTCTTC

J gene: TRBJ2-3
V gene: TRBV27
clone size: once
D gene: NA
CDR3 protein: CASSSPPGTQYF
CDR3 DNA: TGTGCCAGCAGTTCACCCCCGGGTACGCAGTATTTT

J gene: TRBJ2-7
V gene: TRBV25-1
clone size: few
D gene: TRBD2
CDR3 protein: CASTSAGSPYEQYF
CDR3 DNA: TGTGCCAGTACCTCAGCGGGAAGTCCCTACGAGCAGTACTTC

J gene: TRBJ2-1
V gene: TRBV7-2
clone size: NA
D gene: NA
CDR3 protein: CASSRGGGGYNEQFF
CDR3 DNA: TGTGCCAGCAGCCGCGGGGGCGGGGGTTACAATGAGCAGTTCTTC

J gene: TRBJ2-5
V gene: TRBV7-8
clone size: NA
D gene: NA
CDR3 protein: CASSPIFLEETQYF
CDR3 DNA: TGTGCCAGCAGCCCGATTTTTTTGGAGGAGACCCAGTACTTC

J gene: TRBJ2-3
V gene: TRBV7-9
clone size: NA
D gene: NA
CDR3 protein: CASRSLGGLTDTQYF
CDR3 DNA: TGTGCCAGCAGGTCCCTCGGAGGGTTGACAGATACGCAGTATTTT

J gene: TRBJ2-1
V gene: TRBV9
clone size: NA
D gene: NA
CDR3 protein: CASSARTYNEQFF
CDR3 DNA: TGTGCCAGCAGCGCACGGACATACAATGAGCAGTTCTTC

J gene: TRBJ1-2
V gene: TRBV4-1
clone size: NA
D gene: TRBD1
CDR3 protein: CASSQAAGTGGVYGYTF
CDR3 DNA: TGCGCCAGCAGCCAGGCGGCCGGGACAGGGGGCGTTTATGGCTACACCTTC

J gene: TRBJ2-3
V gene: TRBV4-1
clone size: NA
D gene: NA
CDR3 protein: CASSLRFVTETDTQYF
CDR3 DNA: TGCGCCAGCAGCCTACGGTTTGTGACAGAAACAGATACGCAGTATTTT

J gene: TRBJ1-2
V gene: TRBV6-1
clone size: few
D gene: TRBD1
CDR3 protein: CASRDRQGANYGYTF
CDR3 DNA: TGTGCCAGCAGGGATAGACAGGGAGCTAACTATGGCTACACCTTC

J gene: TRBJ1-5
V gene: TRBV27
clone size: NA
D gene: NA
CDR3 protein: CASSLSGTPGQPQHF
CDR3 DNA: TGTGCCAGCAGTTTATCTGGCACGCCGGGTCAGCCCCAGCATTTT

J gene: TRBJ2-1
V gene: TRBV2
clone size: NA
D gene: NA
CDR3 protein: CACRPIANAYNEQFF
CDR3 DNA: TGTGCCTGCAGACCCATAGCGAATGCCTACAATGAGCAGTTCTTC

J gene: TRBJ2-5
V gene: TRBV4-1
clone size: NA
D gene: TRBD2
CDR3 protein: CASSQVAGVETQYF
CDR3 DNA: TGCGCCAGCAGCCAAGTAGCGGGAGTGGAGACCCAGTACTTC

J gene: TRBJ1-5
V gene: TRBV7-9
clone size: NA
D gene: TRBD1
CDR3 protein: CASSLAVGGSQPQHF
CDR3 DNA: TGTGCCAGCAGCTTAGCGGTAGGGGGCAGTCAGCCCCAGCATTTT

J gene: TRBJ2-2
V gene: TRBV9
clone size: NA
D gene: NA
CDR3 protein: CASSSPEGGVRTGELFF
CDR3 DNA: TGTGCCAGCAGCTCGCCGGAGGGGGGGGTGAGGACCGGGGAGCTGTTTTTT

J gene: TRBJ2-7
V gene: TRBV28
clone size: NA
D gene: TRBD1
CDR3 protein: CASSLTGVREQYF
CDR3 DNA: TGTGCCAGCAGTTTGACAGGGGTTCGGGAGCAGTACTTC

J gene: TRBJ1-1
V gene: TRBV7-2
clone size: NA
D gene: TRBD1
CDR3 protein: CASSLGQGNTEAFF
CDR3 DNA: TGTGCCAGCAGCTTAGGACAGGGGAACACTGAAGCTTTCTTT

J gene: TRBJ2-7
V gene: TRBV11-2
clone size: NA
D gene: TRBD2
CDR3 protein: CASSITGGPLSSYEQYF
CDR3 DNA: TGTGCCAGCAGTATCACGGGAGGCCCTCTAAGCTCCTACGAGCAGTACTTC

J gene: TRBJ2-7
V gene: TRBV6-1
clone size: NA
D gene: NA
CDR3 protein: CASSGGPRTTFEQYF
CDR3 DNA: TGTGCCAGCAGTGGCGGTCCTCGGACTACTTTCGAGCAGTACTTC

J gene: TRBJ1-2
V gene: TRBV10-3
clone size: NA
D gene: TRBD1
CDR3 protein: CAIRGTGPFWGYTF
CDR3 DNA: TGTGCCATCAGGGGGACAGGGCCTTTTTGGGGCTACACCTTC

J gene: TRBJ2-1
V gene: TRBV4-1
clone size: NA
D gene: TRBD2
CDR3 protein: CASSPFQWIAGVSSYNEQFF
CDR3 DNA: TGCGCCAGCAGCCCCTTCCAATGGATAGCGGGGGTAAGCTCCTACAATGAGCAGTTCTTC

J gene: TRBJ1-5
V gene: TRBV15
clone size: NA
D gene: TRBD1
CDR3 protein: CATSRDPAGGQPQHF
CDR3 DNA: TGTGCCACCAGCAGAGATCCGGCAGGGGGTCAGCCCCAGCATTTT

J gene: TRBJ1-3
V gene: TRBV5-1
clone size: NA
D gene: NA
CDR3 protein: CASSLAGTGNTIYF
CDR3 DNA: TGCGCCAGCAGCTTGGCGGGGACTGGAAACACCATATATTTT

J gene: TRBJ2-5
V gene: TRBV28
clone size: NA
D gene: NA
CDR3 protein: CASSPPTEQETQYF
CDR3 DNA: TGTGCCAGCAGTCCCCCGACAGAACAAGAGACCCAGTACTTC

J gene: TRBJ2-3
V gene: TRBV10-3
clone size: NA
D gene: TRBD2
CDR3 protein: CAIRGGLAGPGGTDTQYF
CDR3 DNA: TGTGCCATCAGGGGGGGACTAGCGGGTCCGGGCGGCACAGATACGCAGTATTTT

J gene: TRBJ2-6
V gene: TRBV10-3
clone size: NA
D gene: TRBD1
CDR3 protein: CAIGDRALSGANVLTF
CDR3 DNA: TGTGCCATAGGGGACAGGGCCCTCTCTGGGGCCAACGTCCTGACTTTC

J gene: TRBJ2-7
V gene: TRBV6-6
clone size: NA
D gene: TRBD2
CDR3 protein: CASSYGTSSYEQYF
CDR3 DNA: TGTGCCAGCAGTTACGGGACTAGCTCCTACGAGCAGTACTTC

J gene: TRBJ2-5
V gene: TRBV4-1
clone size: NA
D gene: NA
CDR3 protein: CASSQTGTLQETQYF
CDR3 DNA: TGCGCCAGCAGCCAAACCGGGACACTACAAGAGACCCAGTACTTC

J gene: TRBJ2-3
V gene: TRBV5-4
clone size: once
D gene: TRBD1
CDR3 protein: CASSLGPGGGTDTQYF
CDR3 DNA: TGTGCCAGCAGCTTGGGCCCAGGGGGAGGCACAGATACGCAGTATTTT

J gene: TRBJ2-7
V gene: TRBV7-9
clone size: once
D gene: NA
CDR3 protein: CASSSRVGGDPFTYEQYF
CDR3 DNA: TGTGCCAGCAGCTCAAGAGTCGGGGGAGACCCCTTTACCTACGAGCAGTACTTC

J gene: TRBJ2-1
V gene: TRBV11-3
clone size: NA
D gene: TRBD2
CDR3 protein: CASSRSGSSLNEQFF
CDR3 DNA: TGTGCCAGCAGCCGGAGCGGGAGTTCTCTCAATGAGCAGTTCTTC

J gene: TRBJ2-7
V gene: TRBV19
clone size: NA
D gene: NA
CDR3 protein: CASSQNEVSYEQYF
CDR3 DNA: TGTGCCAGTAGCCAAAACGAGGTTTCCTACGAGCAGTACTTC

J gene: TRBJ2-7
V gene: TRBV19
clone size: NA
D gene: NA
CDR3 protein: CASSPGTNIYEQYF
CDR3 DNA: TGTGCCAGTAGTCCGGGGACAAATATCTACGAGCAGTACTTC

J gene: TRBJ2-5
V gene: TRBV19
clone size: once
D gene: TRBD1
CDR3 protein: CASSRGRGLRETQYF
CDR3 DNA: TGTGCCAGTAGTAGGGGCAGGGGGCTGAGGGAGACCCAGTACTTC

J gene: TRBJ1-1
V gene: TRBV13
clone size: few
D gene: NA
CDR3 protein: CASSRRGQDTEAFF
CDR3 DNA: TGTGCCAGCAGCCGCAGGGGCCAGGACACTGAAGCTTTCTTT

J gene: TRBJ2-5
V gene: TRBV5-4
clone size: NA
D gene: TRBD1
CDR3 protein: CASSFNRQGPWETQYF
CDR3 DNA: TGTGCCAGCAGCTTCAACCGACAGGGACCTTGGGAGACCCAGTACTTC

J gene: TRBJ2-2
V gene: TRBV21-1
clone size: NA
D gene: NA
CDR3 protein: CASSKFGRPMGAGGELFF
CDR3 DNA: TGTGCCAGCAGCAAGTTTGGGCGACCGATGGGGGCGGGCGGGGAGCTGTTTTTT

J gene: TRBJ2-7
V gene: TRBV11-2
clone size: NA
D gene: TRBD2
CDR3 protein: CASSLVLAGSSYEQYF
CDR3 DNA: TGTGCCAGCAGCTTAGTGCTAGCGGGAAGCTCCTACGAGCAGTACTTC